The 11 T cell receptor beta chains below come from one sample, sequenced in a study of T cell responses to AZD1222 COVID-19 vaccine. Generated by immunoSEQ multiplex PCR, the TCRdb table keeps only in-frame clones and is missing some. This table holds fewer than 90,000 clones, around 84% found once. The sequencing used peripheral blood, collected 28 days after the second AZD1222 dose. All receptors come from an adult who received the AZD1222 COVID-19 vaccine.

The chain employs TRBV5-1 and TRBJ2-1; 10 bases align to TRBD2. The CDR3 sequence is 14 residues long. From germline, CDR1 is SGHRS and CDR2 YFSETQ. The V gene end was trimmed by 5 bases and the J gene end by 7 bases; junction bases not matched to a gene: 6. CDR3 in DNA: TGCGCCAGCAGAGGGACTAGCGTGGTGAATGAGCAGTTCTTC. It specifies CASRGTSVVNEQFF.

This chain connects TRBV28 to TRBJ2-7, with D perhaps given as TRBD1 or TRBD2 (5 bases each). Between the trimmed V and J ends, which lost 9 bases and 4 bases, there was a span of 10 bases. The CDR3 has 11 residues. From germline, CDR1 is MDHEN and CDR2 SYDVKM. The CDR3 region is CASGTGYEQYF. DNA of the CDR3: TGTGCCAGTGGGACGGGTTACGAGCAGTACTTC. Full variable domain (rest looked up from reference TRBV28 and TRBJ2-7): DVKVTQSSRYLVKRTGEKVFLECVQDMDHENMFWYRQDPGLGLRLIYFSYDVKMKEKGDIPEGYSVSREKKERFSLILESASTNQTSMYLCASGTGYEQYFGPGTRLTVT.

The chain is built from TRBV10-3 and TRBJ1-6, with TRBD1 matching 7 bases. The V and J ends lost 10 bases and 7 bases, in that order; junction bases with no gene match: 10. The CDR3 spans 14 residues. Germline V gene lookup returns CDR1 ENHRY and CDR2 SYGVKD. The CDR3 nucleotides are TGTGCCACCTTCCCGGGACAGCCAAATTCACCCCTCCACTTT. Translation: CATFPGQPNSPLHF.

The CDR3 protein is CASSLTGYGTEAFF. DNA of the CDR3: TGTGCCAGCAGCCTCACAGGGTATGGTACTGAAGCTTTCTTT. The chain uses TRBV11-2 and TRBJ1-1, with a possible D match to TRBD1 (6 bases). V lost 5 bases, J lost 5 bases, and 15 bases lay in between. Germline V gene lookup returns CDR1 SGHAT and CDR2 FQNNGV. This CDR3 has 14 amino acids.

V is TRBV5-4 and J is TRBJ1-2; D is unresolved. CDR1 and CDR2 from the germline V gene are SGHNT and YYREEE (reference sequence). The CDR3 consists of 13 residues. The ends were cut back, 2 bases at V and 8 bases at J, with 13 bases in the middle. CDR3 sequence (DNA): TGTGCCAGCAGCTTAGGCAGCCTCTCAGGCTACACCTTC. Amino acid sequence: CASSLGSLSGYTF.

DNA for the CDR3: TGTGCCAGCAGCTTGGGGGCGGGACCCGACTATAATTCACCCCTCCACTTT. This gives the protein CASSLGAGPDYNSPLHF. The chain couples TRBV27 to TRBJ1-6; possibly TRBD1 for D (6 bases). With 6 bases removed from V and 3 bases from J, the gap between germline ends came to 18 bases. Germline V gene sequence: CDR1 MNHEY, CDR2 SMNVEV (reference sequence). The CDR3 is made up of 17 amino acids.

The chain recombines TRBV18 with TRBJ2-2; TRBD2 matches 9 bases. Germline V lookup: CDR1 KGHSH, CDR2 LQKENI. With 3 bases clipped from V and 4 bases from J, the junction kept 9 bases outside the gene matches. CDR3 length equals 17 residues. For the CDR3, the DNA is TGTGCCAGCTCACCGAGGGTAGCGGGAGCTAGCACCGGGGAGCTGTTTTTT. Translation gives CASSPRVAGASTGELFF.

The V gene is TRBV5-1, the J gene TRBJ2-1; unclear D gene. The CDR3 extends over 11 amino acids. Germline values: CDR1 SGHRS, CDR2 YFSETQ. The ends were cut back, 7 bases at V and 8 bases at J, with 10 bases in the middle. The CDR3: CASRLGYEQFF. CDR3 in DNA: TGCGCCAGCCGTTTAGGCTATGAGCAGTTCTTC. The full variable domain, completed using reference TRBV5-1 and TRBJ2-1, is KAGVTQTPRYLIKTRGQQVTLSCSPISGHRSVSWYQQTPGQGLQFLFEYFSETQRNKGNFPGRFSGRQFSNSRSEMNVSTLELGDSALYLCASRLGYEQFFGPGTRLTVL.

A single count supports this clone. The chain has TRBV28 and TRBJ1-1; no firm D call. V shed 6 bases and J shed 3 bases, with 11 bases lying between them. The CDR3 runs 13 residues. Germline lookup yields CDR1 MDHEN and CDR2 SYDVKM. The DNA for the CDR3 is TGTGCCAGCAGCCCTGCCGGAGACACTGAAGCTTTCTTT. Its protein is CASSPAGDTEAFF.

The V call is TRBV28, the J call TRBJ1-1; D is undetermined. Trimming took off 10 bases at V and 6 bases at J, with 18 bases between the two ends. CDR1 and CDR2 (germline): MDHEN, SYDVKM. This CDR3 contains 13 residues. The DNA for the CDR3 is TGTGCCACTCGGGCGAGGGAGATCCCTGAAGCTTTCTTT. It encodes CATRAREIPEAFF.

The CDR3 bases are TGTGCCAGCAGCTGGGTTGTTTCTGGCACAGATACGCAGTATTTT. As protein: CASSWVVSGTDTQYF. The J gene is TRBJ2-3, the V gene TRBV7-2; D is unresolved. From germline, CDR1 is SGHTA and CDR2 FQGNSA. The CDR3 runs to 15 residues. With 4 bases removed from V and 1 base from J, the gap between germline ends came to 12 bases.